The clone carrying this T cell receptor beta chain was detected ten times or more. Its antigen is as yet unknown. This record comes from a study of early T cells in non-severe SARS-CoV-2 infection. Individual cDNA molecules were tagged with unique molecular identifiers, the study reported. TCRdb reanalysed the 5' RACE reads using MiXCR and keeps one entry per CDR3 protein. Counted here are just over 25,000 distinct CDR3 sequences, around 4% occurring once; the ten biggest clones make up approximately 10%. Findings and caveats of the study: Anti-spike CD8 responses were favored in VDJdb matching, and private and CD4 specificities were missed.

Germline-derived CDR1 and CDR2 are SGHNT and YYREEE (reference sequence). This CDR3 contains 15 residues. V was shortened by 4 bases and J by 4 bases, with 15 bases between the two germline ends. This sequence originates from an adult who was a healthcare worker with PCR-confirmed SARS-CoV-2 infection or an uninfected control (not recorded which). Sequenced sample: whole blood. This chain joins TRBV5-4 and TRBJ1-5; weak D call: TRBD1 (6 bases). The CDR3 sequence is CASSLDRGRNQPQHF. In DNA form, the CDR3 reads TGTGCCAGCAGCCTAGATCGGGGGCGGAATCAGCCCCAGCATTTT.